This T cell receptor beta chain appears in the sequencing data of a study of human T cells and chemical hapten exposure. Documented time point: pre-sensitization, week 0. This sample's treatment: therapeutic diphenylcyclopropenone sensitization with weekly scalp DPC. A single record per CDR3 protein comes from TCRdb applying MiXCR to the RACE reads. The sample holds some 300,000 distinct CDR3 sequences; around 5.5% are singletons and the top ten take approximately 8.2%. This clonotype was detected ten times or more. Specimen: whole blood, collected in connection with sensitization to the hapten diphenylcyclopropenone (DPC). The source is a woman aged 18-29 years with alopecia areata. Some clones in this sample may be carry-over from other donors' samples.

Written as DNA, the CDR3 is TGTGCCAGCAGTTGGGGGGGGGCCACAGATACGCAGTATTTT. It encodes CASSWGGATDTQYF. The chain carries TRBV6-2 or TRBV6-3 and TRBJ2-3; possibly TRBD2 for D (7 bases). Germline assignment: CDR1 MNHEY and CDR2 SVGEGT. The V and J ends lost 4 bases and 2 bases respectively, with 10 bases between them. This CDR3 is 14 amino acids long.